This T cell receptor beta chain was sequenced in a study of cytomegalovirus exposure and HLA in healthy donors. Study-wide results and limits: Among donors in an Asian-associated ancestry cluster, a later analysis reportedly found fewer N-insertions than the roughly 670-donor mean. Reports showed the classifier diagnosing cytomegalovirus status with high specificity and sensitivity.

Note on this clone: Its antigen is not known.

PCR involved 60 Vbeta and 13 Jbeta primers. The data were produced by immunoSEQ multiplex PCR, yet TCRdb's version contains in-frame clones alone and is incomplete. The table shows around 150,000 clones, with around four fifths occurring only once. As for the donors, each was a healthy bone marrow donor. After removal of 8 bases from V and 9 bases from J, the junction contained 9 bases not matched to a gene. The CDR3 extends over 13 amino acids. Germline-derived CDR1 and CDR2 are LNHDA and SQIVND (reference sequence). The V call is TRBV19, the J call TRBJ1-1; TRBD1 agrees at 10 bases. This receptor was identified in a woman in her twenties or thirties in good health and CMV-seronegative. The sample was PBMCs. In DNA, the CDR3 is TGTGCCAGTGCCGACAGGGGGCTGGGGAAAGCTTTCTTT. Translation: CASADRGLGKAFF. Full variable domain (missing parts from reference TRBV19 and TRBJ1-1): DGGITQSPKYLFRKEGQNVTLSCEQNLNHDAMYWYRQDPGQGLRLIYYSQIVNDFQKGDIAEGYSVSREKKESFPLTVTSAQKNPTAFYLCASADRGLGKAFFGQGTRLTVV.